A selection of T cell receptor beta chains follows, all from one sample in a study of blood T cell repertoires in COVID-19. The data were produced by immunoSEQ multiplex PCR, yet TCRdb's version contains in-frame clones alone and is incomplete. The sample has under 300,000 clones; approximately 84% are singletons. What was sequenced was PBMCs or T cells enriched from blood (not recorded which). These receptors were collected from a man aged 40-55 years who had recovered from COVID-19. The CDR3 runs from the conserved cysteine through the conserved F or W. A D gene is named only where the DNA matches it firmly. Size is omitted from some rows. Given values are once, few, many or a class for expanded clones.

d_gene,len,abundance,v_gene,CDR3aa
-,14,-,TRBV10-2,CASSESGGFQPQHF
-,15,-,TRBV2,CASSERVPRGSPLHF
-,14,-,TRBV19,CASSIVGLKETQYF
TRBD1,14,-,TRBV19,CASRRQGRNQPQHF
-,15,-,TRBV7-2,CASSLIGGPMETQYF
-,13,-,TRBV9,CASSPDSYTEAFF
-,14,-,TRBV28,CASRSTGRDYGYTF
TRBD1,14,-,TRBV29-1,CSVRTGVDGNTIYF
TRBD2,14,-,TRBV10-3,CATKVAGGGYEQYF
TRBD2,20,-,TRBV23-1,CASSQSAGDETSGRHDEQYF
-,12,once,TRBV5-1,CASSLRGSPLHF
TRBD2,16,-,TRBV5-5,CASSLGRLAGLETQYF
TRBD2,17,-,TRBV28,CASSRRTSGIRTDTQYF
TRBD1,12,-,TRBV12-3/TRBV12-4,CASSNRGQPQHF
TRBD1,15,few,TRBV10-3,CAISVGAGGADTQYF
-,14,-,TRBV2,CASSGLTGTDTQYF
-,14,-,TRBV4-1,CASSQRGTVLEAFF
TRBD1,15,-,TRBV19,CASSATGGRRETQYF
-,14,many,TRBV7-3,CASSPTGLQETQYF
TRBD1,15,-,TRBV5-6,CASSSPTGGAGGYTF
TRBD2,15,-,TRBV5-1,CASSVGLAGEETQYF
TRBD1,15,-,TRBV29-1,CSVSATGVAGNIQYF
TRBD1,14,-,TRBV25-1,CASSESGQGKDYTF
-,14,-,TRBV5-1,CASSFGGGANEQYF
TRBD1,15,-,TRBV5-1,CASSSTGARGNTIYF
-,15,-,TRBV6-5,CASGPNRDLASGYTF
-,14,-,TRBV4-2,CASTLTVSNTEAFF
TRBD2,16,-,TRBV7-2,CASSLRSGESTDTQYF
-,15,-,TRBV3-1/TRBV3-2,CASSPSSAGNEKLFF
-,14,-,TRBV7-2,CASNLRSGAYEQYF
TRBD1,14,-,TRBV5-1,CASSLGTGPYEQYF
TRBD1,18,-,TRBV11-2,CASSFRIAGTGTYNEQFF
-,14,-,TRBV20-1,CSATEQGFGETQYF
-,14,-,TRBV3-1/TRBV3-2,CASSQEYATGEQFF
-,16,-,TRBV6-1,CASSEALGLFNSPLHF
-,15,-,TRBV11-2,CASSLAGRGNEKLFF
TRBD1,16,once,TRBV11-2,CASSRLPNRGNTEAFF
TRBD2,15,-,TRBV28,CASRRTSGRMYEQYF
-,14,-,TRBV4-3,CASSQEEGVPEQYF
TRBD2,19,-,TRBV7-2,CASSLGLAGEIWSYNEQFF
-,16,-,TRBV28,CASRGLGTGINQPQHF